These 25 T cell receptor beta chains came from one sample sequenced in a study of CXCR3-negative and CXCR3-positive naive CD8 T cells. Each TRB cDNA library was prepared by 5' RACE (with UMI labels). TCRdb re-called the 5' RACE reads; every CDR3 protein appears as one record, without DNA. This specimen shows around 140,000 distinct CDR3 sequences; the ten leading clones hold 0.49%. Source material: naive CXCR3- CD8+ T cells from blood. Subset reported: CD45RO-CCR7+CD27+CD95- naive CD8+ T cells lacking CXCR3 (TNR3-). The receptors stem from a human donor in good health. Some clones in this sample may be carry-over from other donors' samples.

The chain joins TRBV4-2 to TRBJ2-7. Germline V gene lookup returns CDR1 LGHNA and CDR2 YNFKEQ. The CDR3 loop spans 14 amino acids. CDR3: CASTQNRGAYEQYF.

This chain connects TRBV7-9 to TRBJ2-7; TCRdb's D call, TRBD1, is unchecked because there is no DNA. This CDR3 has 15 residues. The V gene's germline CDR1 is SEHNR and CDR2 FQNEAQ (reference sequence). The CDR3 region is CASSGRDRSFYEQYF.

The V gene is TRBV4-2, the J gene TRBJ1-1; with no DNA, the TCRdb D assignment of TRBD1 cannot be verified. CDR1 is LGHNA, CDR2 YNFKEQ, per germline. This CDR3 is 12 amino acids long. CDR3 loop: CASSPTGTEAFF.

The CDR3 sequence is CASSKRVRPGRASYNEQFF. The chain has TRBV21-1 and TRBJ2-1; TCRdb proposes TRBD1, but this gene call is untestable without DNA. TRBV21-1 is a known pseudogene. The CDR3 spans 19 residues.

The chain is built from TRBV7-9 and TRBJ2-5. The CDR3 runs to 14 residues. CDR1 is SEHNR and CDR2 is FQNEAQ in the germline V gene (reference sequence). CDR3 amino acids: CASSPDRYQETQYF.

The chain carries TRBV29-1 and TRBJ1-1; the TCRdb D gene call, TRBD1, has no DNA to confirm it. The CDR3 length is 14 residues. CDR1 SQVTM and CDR2 ANQGSEA come from the germline V gene. The CDR3 protein is CSVVGGQGGTEAFF.

The chain uses TRBV29-1 and TRBJ2-7. CDR3 length: 13 residues. The germline V gene has CDR1 SQVTM and CDR2 ANQGSEA. The chain's CDR3 is CSVALFGAYEQYF.

The CDR3 spells CASSYGLAGVNEQFF. The chain links TRBV7-9 to TRBJ2-1; no DNA is available, so the TRBD2 call from TCRdb remains unchecked. This CDR3 comprises 15 residues. Per the germline V gene, CDR1 is SEHNR and CDR2 is FQNEAQ (reference sequence). The whole variable domain, filled in from reference TRBV7-9 and TRBJ2-1, reads DTGVSQNPRHKITKRGQNVTFRCDPISEHNRLYWYRQTLGQGPEFLTYFQNEAQLEKSRLLSDRFSAERPKGSFSTLEIQRTEQGDSAMYLCASSYGLAGVNEQFFGPGTRLTVL.

V and J are TRBV9 and TRBJ2-1; TCRdb indicates TRBD2, and absent DNA this call remains unverified. The germline V gene encodes CDR1 SGDLS and CDR2 YYNGEE. This CDR3 contains 16 residues. CDR3 loop: CASSPKPGLAYNEQFF.

The CDR3 reads CASSQPPGGDPTDTQYF. The V call is TRBV4-1, the J call TRBJ2-3; TCRdb picks TRBD1, but there is no DNA to check that call. This CDR3 is 17 amino acids long. From germline, CDR1 is MGHRA and CDR2 YSYEKL.

The chain is built from TRBV7-2 and TRBJ1-6; TCRdb designates TRBD1, a call that cannot be tested without DNA. Germline values: CDR1 SGHTA, CDR2 FQGNSA. The CDR3 consists of 18 residues. The CDR3 spells CASSLEGRGTVYNSPLHF.

CDR3 protein: CASTLSGESAGANVLTF. The chain couples TRBV12-3 or TRBV12-4 to TRBJ2-6; TCRdb's D call, TRBD2, is unchecked because there is no DNA. The CDR3 is 17 residues long.

The V and J genes are TRBV28 and TRBJ2-7; the D call of TRBD2 rests on TCRdb alone, since no DNA is present to check it. This CDR3 region has 14 residues. CDR1 is MDHEN and CDR2 is SYDVKM in the germline V gene. CDR3 sequence reads: CASSTRTSGYEQYF.

The genes are TRBV10-3 and TRBJ2-5; no DNA is available, so the TRBD2 call from TCRdb remains unchecked. The germline V gene encodes CDR1 ENHRY and CDR2 SYGVKD. CDR3 length: 16 residues. The CDR3 is CAISESRPGGQETQYF.

The chain employs TRBV5-6 and TRBJ2-7; TCRdb names TRBD2, which stays unverified in the absence of DNA. From germline, CDR1 is SGHDT and CDR2 YYEEEE. The CDR3 runs to 16 residues. CDR3 in amino acids: CASSVSGGVRSYEQYF.

The V gene is TRBV7-6, the J gene TRBJ2-1; TCRdb selects TRBD1, and the lack of DNA leaves this call unchecked. The germline V gene has CDR1 SGHVS and CDR2 FNYEAQ. This CDR3 region has 14 residues. CDR3: CASSSLADYNEQFF.

The chain carries TRBV13 and TRBJ1-1; the D call of TRBD1 rests on TCRdb alone, since no DNA is present to check it. From germline, CDR1 is PRHDT and CDR2 FYEKMQ (reference sequence). CDR3 length: 14 amino acids. The CDR3 spells CASSFGTGLTEAFF.

The CDR3 loop is CASSLQPDTEAFF. This sequence joins TRBV7-6 and TRBJ1-1. This CDR3 is built from 13 residues. Germline CDR1 reads SGHVS; CDR2 reads FNYEAQ.

The chain employs TRBV29-1 and TRBJ2-5; no DNA is available, so the TRBD2 call from TCRdb remains unchecked. The CDR3 has 15 amino acids. The germline gives CDR1 SQVTM, CDR2 ANQGSEA. The CDR3 protein is CSVERTSGVQETQYF. The full variable domain, completed using reference TRBV29-1 and TRBJ2-5, is SAVISQKPSRDICQRGTSLTIQCQVDSQVTMMFWYRQQPGQSLTLIATANQGSEATYESGFVIDKFPISRPNLTFSTLTVSNMSPEDSSIYLCSVERTSGVQETQYFGPGTRLLVL.

The genes are TRBV20-1 and TRBJ2-3. This CDR3 region has 11 residues. Germline CDR1 reads DFQATT; CDR2 reads SNEGSKA (reference sequence). CDR3 residues: CSSDSTDTQYF.

The chain is built from TRBV20-1 and TRBJ2-7. The CDR3 covers 11 residues. Germline CDR1 and CDR2: DFQATT and SNEGSKA (reference sequence). The CDR3 sequence: CSARLTHEQYF.

The chain carries TRBV15 and TRBJ2-1; lacking DNA, the TRBD1 call made by TCRdb goes unchecked. This CDR3 is built from 14 residues. Germline-derived CDR1 and CDR2 are LNHNV and YYDKDF (reference sequence). CDR3 sequence reads: CATSQGAVYNEQFF.

This chain links TRBV11-3 with TRBJ2-1; no DNA is available, so the TRBD2 call from TCRdb remains unchecked. This CDR3 has 15 residues. Looked up from germline, CDR1 is SGHNT and CDR2 is YENEEA. CDR3 amino acids: CASSLAWTTSNEQFF.

CDR3 protein: CASIEGVVTEAFF. The chain is built from TRBV6-1 and TRBJ1-1. Germline V lookup: CDR1 MNHNS, CDR2 SASEGT. The CDR3 is 13 residues long.

The chain combines TRBV10-3 with TRBJ2-3. Germline V CDR1 and CDR2: ENHRY, SYGVKD. This CDR3 contains 12 residues. The CDR3 reads CAISDPTDTQYF.